These 32 T cell receptor beta chains originate from one sample sequenced in a study of CD8+CD57+ T cells in acquired aplastic anemia. Patients included in sequencing had previously demonstrated CD8+CD57+ cell expansion by flow cytometry. TCR beta VDJ combinations and CDR3 sequences were profiled from genomic DNA. From the reads, TCRdb called clonotypes with MiXCR, one entry per CDR3 protein. Of 180,000 or so distinct CDR3 sequences in the sample, less than 60% are singletons; the top ten hold under 2%. Sequenced sample: sorted CD4+, CD8+, or CD8+CD57+ T cells (not recorded which) from PBMCs. These receptor sequences come from a human donor with aplastic anemia.

The genes are TRBV6-1 and TRBJ2-3, with TRBD1 identical over 7 bases. V lost 7 bases, J lost 2 bases, and 12 bases stayed unmatched. CDR3 size: 16 residues. CDR1 and CDR2 from the germline V gene are MNHNS and SASEGT. The CDR3 loop reads CASIPRRDSITDTQYF. The CDR3 region has the DNA TGTGCCAGCATCCCCCGCCGGGACAGTATCACAGATACGCAGTATTTT.

The genes are TRBV12-3 or TRBV12-4 and TRBJ1-2, with 7 bases identical to TRBD1. Trimming removed 6 bases from V and 4 bases from J; junction bases left unmatched: 2. The CDR3 has 12 residues. The CDR3 sequence: CASRSGGYGYTF. The DNA for the CDR3 is TGTGCCAGCAGATCAGGGGGCTATGGCTACACCTTC.

This clonotype was detected many times. The chain links TRBV20-1 to TRBJ1-1; D unresolved. With 3 bases removed from V and 8 bases from J, the gap between germline ends came to 13 bases. The CDR3 is made up of 12 amino acids. From germline, CDR1 is DFQATT and CDR2 SNEGSKA (reference sequence). In DNA, the CDR3 is TGCAGTGCTAGCCTAGGGTTTGGGGAAGCTTTCTTT. This encodes CSASLGFGEAFF.

A word on this clonotype: An end of the junction differs from the germline gene, which may be a read error. V gene TRBV5-1 combines with J gene TRBJ2-2; TRBD1 aligns across 11 bases. CDR3 length: 10 amino acids. CDR1 and CDR2 (germline): SGHRS, YFSETQ. CDR3 in DNA: TGCGCCAGCGGGACAGGGGGGCTGTTTTTT. It codes for CASGTGGLFF.

The table lists this clonotype with many counts. The V and J genes are TRBV7-3 and TRBJ2-1; the D gene is possibly TRBD1 (5 bases). CDR3 size: 16 residues. V lost 0 bases, J lost 4 bases, and 13 bases lay in between. Germline V gene lookup returns CDR1 SGHTA and CDR2 FQGTGA. CDR3: CASSLTFDSLYNEQFF. For the CDR3, the DNA is TGTGCCAGCAGCTTAACTTTCGACAGTCTTTACAATGAGCAGTTCTTC.

This clonotype was counted between two and nine times. A read error may be the cause here, since a much bigger clone is one base away. The genes are TRBV9 and TRBJ2-1; 7 bases are shared with TRBD1. The germline gives CDR1 SGDLS, CDR2 YYNGEE. The CDR3 length is 13 residues. The CDR3 DNA reads TGTGCCAGCAGCGTTGACAGGGTCAATGGGCAGTTCTTC. Residues: CASSVDRVNGQFF.

This clonotype was seen many times. This CDR3 reads CASSEGAAPGQYF. CDR3 sequence (DNA): TGTGCCAGCAGTGAAGGGGCCGCACCAGGGCAGTATTTT. V gene TRBV6-1 combines with J gene TRBJ2-3; D uncertain. Trimming took off 1 base at V and 11 bases at J, with 13 bases between the two ends. This CDR3 spans 13 amino acids. Germline loops: CDR1 MNHNS, CDR2 SASEGT.

The chain joins TRBV6-5 to TRBJ2-3, with D perhaps given as TRBD1 or TRBD2 (5 bases each). The germline gives CDR1 MNHEY, CDR2 SVGAGI. With 0 bases removed from V and 5 bases from J, the gap between germline ends came to 9 bases. The CDR3 is 14 amino acids. The CDR3 DNA sequence: TGTGCCAGCAGTTACTCGAGGGGTGGAGATACGCAGTATTTT. Translated: CASSYSRGGDTQYF.

The V and J genes are TRBV6-5 and TRBJ2-7, with unresolved D. In germline, CDR1 is MNHEY, CDR2 SVGAGI. The CDR3 is 13 amino acids. Trimming removed 4 bases at V and 4 bases at J, with 11 bases between. The CDR3 region is CASSFGAWYEQYF. CDR3 DNA: TGTGCCAGCAGTTTCGGCGCCTGGTACGAGCAGTACTTC.

This clonotype was seen only a few times. The chain couples TRBV9 to TRBJ2-7; 9 positions match TRBD2. The CDR3 has 15 amino acids. Per the germline V gene, CDR1 is SGDLS and CDR2 is YYNGEE. V dropped 4 bases and J dropped 6; count of bases not matched to a gene: 11. The CDR3 spells CASSPGVAGDGEQYF. CDR3 in DNA: TGTGCCAGCAGCCCCGGAGTAGCGGGGGACGGCGAGCAGTACTTC.

In the case of this clonotype: Just one base apart from a much larger clone, this may be a read error. This chain joins TRBV5-1 and TRBJ2-2, with D perhaps TRBD1 (6 bases). Trimming took off 6 bases at V and 5 bases at J, with 17 bases between the two ends. The length of the CDR3 is 15 residues. CDR1 is SGHRS and CDR2 is YFSETQ in the germline V gene. This CDR3 is CASTGVNLGTGELFF. CDR3 in DNA: TGCGCCAGCACAGGGGTAAATCTGGGGACCGGGGAGCTGTTTTTT.

Worth noting for this clonotype: Germline is not matched at one junction end, which may reflect a read error. The J gene is TRBJ2-5, the V gene TRBV6-5; D perhaps matches TRBD2 (6 bases). The CDR3 extends over 16 amino acids. Germline-derived CDR1 and CDR2 are MNHEY and SVGAGI. This CDR3 is CASSNSVGRTQETQYF. The CDR3 DNA reads as TGTGCCAGCAGTAACTCAGTGGGGAGGACGCAAGAGACCCAGTACTTC.

This chain connects TRBV29-1 to TRBJ2-7; 9 bases are a match to TRBD1. Germline V CDR1 and CDR2: SQVTM, ANQGSEA. With V trimmed by 7 bases and J by 6 bases, 4 bases remained unmatched. The CDR3 runs to 11 residues. This CDR3 is CSGGTGTEQYF. DNA for the CDR3: TGCAGCGGAGGGACAGGGACCGAGCAGTACTTC.

This clonotype was seen only a few times. The chain recombines TRBV15 with TRBJ2-7, with 8 bases lining up with TRBD2. Germline V lookup: CDR1 LNHNV, CDR2 YYDKDF (reference sequence). The CDR3 totals 16 residues. Trimming at V came to 5 bases and at J to 3 bases, leaving 12 bases not matched to a gene. In DNA, the CDR3 is TGTGCCACCAGCGAGAGCGGGGGCTCGGGGGGCTACGAGCAGTACTTC. Translating it yields CATSESGGSGGYEQYF. Using reference TRBV15 and TRBJ2-7 for the parts outside the CDR3, the full variable domain is DAMVIQNPRYQVTQFGKPVTLSCSQTLNHNVMYWYQQKSSQAPKLLFHYYDKDFNNEADTPDNFQSRRPNTSFCFLDIRSPGLGDTAMYLCATSESGGSGGYEQYFGPGTRLTVT.

V gene TRBV20-1 combines with J gene TRBJ2-7, with no clear D. Germline V gives CDR1 DFQATT, CDR2 SNEGSKA (reference sequence). V shed 4 bases and J shed 4 bases, with 11 bases lying between them. The CDR3 loop spans 12 amino acids. This CDR3 reads CSATPIIYEQYF. The CDR3 nucleotides are TGCAGTGCTACCCCGATCATATACGAGCAGTACTTC.

On this clonotype: One end of the junction varies from germline; a read error may be responsible. V gene TRBV11-2 combines with J gene TRBJ2-7, with 9 bases lining up with TRBD2. The germline CDR1 and CDR2 sequences are SGHAT and FQNNGV. This CDR3 comprises 15 residues. The chain's CDR3 is CASSVDSGSPHEQYF. In DNA, the CDR3 is TGTGCCAGCAGCGTAGATAGCGGGAGTCCCCACGAGCAGTACTTC.

This chain links TRBV18 with TRBJ1-2, with D perhaps TRBD1 (5 bases). The CDR3 totals 18 residues. Germline V gene data show CDR1 as KGHSH and CDR2 as LQKENI. Trimming removed 3 bases from V and 2 bases from J, with 22 bases in between. The CDR3 DNA sequence: TGTGCCAGCTCACCCCGACAGAGACTCAAGACAGAAAACTATGGCTACACCTTC. Its protein is CASSPRQRLKTENYGYTF.

This clonotype occurred many times. The J gene is TRBJ1-5, the V gene TRBV29-1, with no clear D. The length of the CDR3 is 13 residues. With 5 bases removed from V and 1 base from J, the gap between germline ends came to 9 bases. Looked up from germline, CDR1 is SQVTM and CDR2 is ANQGSEA. The CDR3 here is CSVPRQSNQPQHF. CDR3 DNA: TGCAGCGTTCCACGACAAAGCAATCAGCCCCAGCATTTT.

This clonotype appeared many times. V and J are TRBV12-3 or TRBV12-4 and TRBJ1-5; 7 bases map to TRBD1. Trimming at V came to 6 bases and at J to 4 bases, leaving 3 bases not matched to a gene. The CDR3 sequence is 13 residues long. CDR3 region: CASSGTANQPQHF. CDR3 nucleotide sequence: TGTGCCAGCAGCGGGACAGCTAATCAGCCCCAGCATTTT.

The rearrangement uses TRBV19 and TRBJ1-2; no clear D. CDR3 size: 14 residues. CDR1 and CDR2 (germline): LNHDA, SQIVND (reference sequence). V lost 3 bases to trimming and J lost 2 bases, with 10 bases between them. DNA of the CDR3: TGTGCCAGTAGTATGGGTTTCAGGAACTATGGCTACACCTTC. Protein: CASSMGFRNYGYTF.

The gene calls are TRBV5-1 and TRBJ2-5; D could derive from TRBD1 or TRBD2 (7 bases each). V was clipped by 7 bases and J by 5 bases, with 21 bases between them. Germline V gene sequence: CDR1 SGHRS, CDR2 YFSETQ. The CDR3 is made up of 15 amino acids. The CDR3 here is CASGMFDREGETQYF. CDR3 bases: TGCGCCAGCGGCATGTTTGACAGGGAGGGGGAGACCCAGTACTTC.

The rearrangement links TRBV24-1 to TRBJ2-3, with 8 bases identical to TRBD2. The CDR3 is made up of 15 amino acids. Germline V CDR1 and CDR2: KGHDR, SFDVKD. V lost 2 bases to trimming and J lost 5 bases; unmatched junction nucleotides: 5. As DNA, the CDR3 is TGTGCCACCAGTGATTCGGGAGGGCCGGGAGATACGCAGTATTTT. Residues: CATSDSGGPGDTQYF.

The genes are TRBV20-1 and TRBJ2-7; D uncertain. Germline V lookup: CDR1 DFQATT, CDR2 SNEGSKA (reference sequence). The CDR3 spans 13 residues. Trimming removed 3 bases from V and 0 bases from J, with 9 bases in between. DNA of the CDR3: TGCAGTGCTAGTAAAGTCATCTCCTACGAGCAGTACTTC. Its translation is CSASKVISYEQYF.

Ten or more counts support this clonotype. This chain uses TRBV12-3 or TRBV12-4 with TRBJ1-6; D unclear. Trimming cost V 2 bases and J 9 bases, with 23 bases left between them. CDR3 size: 18 residues. The chain's CDR3 is CASSLTSLRLAGFSPLHF. For the CDR3, the DNA is TGTGCCAGCAGTTTAACGTCATTGAGGTTGGCAGGATTTTCACCCCTCCACTTT.

The rearrangement uses TRBV18 and TRBJ1-5; 10 positions match TRBD1. Germline V gene sequence: CDR1 KGHSH, CDR2 LQKENI. The CDR3 extends over 15 amino acids. V was pared by 6 bases and J by 4 bases, with 6 bases of the junction left unmatched. This CDR3 is CASSRTGGGNQPQHF. In nucleotides, the CDR3 is TGTGCCAGCTCTCGGACAGGGGGAGGTAATCAGCCCCAGCATTTT.

The chain employs TRBV10-1 and TRBJ2-3; 10 bases are shared with TRBD2. The germline V gene encodes CDR1 WNHNN and CDR2 SYGVQD (reference sequence). After removal of 3 bases from V and 1 base from J, the junction contained 7 bases not matched to a gene. The CDR3 covers 17 residues. CDR3 sequence (DNA): TGCGCCAGCAGTGAAGCGGGAGGGATAGTCGGCACAGATACGCAGTATTTT. It yields the protein CASSEAGGIVGTDTQYF.

About this clonotype: One junction end does not reproduce the germline sequence, and a read error may be involved. The chain joins TRBV15 to TRBJ1-2; no definite D call. Looked up from germline, CDR1 is LNHNV and CDR2 is YYDKDF (reference sequence). The CDR3 loop spans 15 amino acids. The CDR3 sequence is CATSRDGSGVYSYTF. CDR3 sequence (DNA): TGTGCCACCAGCAGAGATGGATCGGGTGTCTATAGCTACACCTTC.

This clonotype was found many times. V gene TRBV4-2 combines with J gene TRBJ2-2; D is ambiguous. The length of the CDR3 is 18 residues. The germline CDR1 and CDR2 sequences are LGHNA and YNFKEQ. With 0 bases removed from V and 5 bases from J, the gap between germline ends came to 19 bases. DNA for the CDR3: TGTGCCAGCAGCCAAGATTCTCCTCTCCAGGTAGTGACCGGGGAGCTGTTTTTT. This gives the protein CASSQDSPLQVVTGELFF.

This clonotype was observed at least ten times. This chain joins TRBV5-5 and TRBJ2-7; 14 bases line up with TRBD2. V lost 4 bases and J lost 3; bases outside the gene matches: 9. CDR1 is SGHKS and CDR2 is YYEKEE in the germline V gene (reference sequence). This CDR3 has 17 amino acids. Here the CDR3 reads CASSVPGLAGELYEQYF. CDR3 nucleotide sequence: TGTGCCAGCAGCGTACCGGGACTAGCGGGAGAACTCTACGAGCAGTACTTC.

This CDR3 is CASSSRPPGQGVPLHF. As DNA, the CDR3 is TGTGCCAGCAGTTCCCGCCCCCCGGGACAGGGGGTACCCCTCCACTTT. The V and J genes are TRBV12-3 or TRBV12-4 and TRBJ1-6; 11 nucleotides align to TRBD1. The CDR3 has 16 amino acids. Trimming took 4 bases from V and 12 from J; bases not matched to a gene: 11.

This clonotype was recorded many times. This chain connects TRBV5-4 to TRBJ2-5; D ambiguous. CDR1 is SGHNT and CDR2 is YYREEE in the germline V gene (reference sequence). The CDR3 sequence is 13 residues long. V lost 0 bases and J 2 bases, leaving 5 bases between the germline ends. CDR3 residues: CASSLVLQETQYF. CDR3 DNA sequence: TGTGCCAGCAGCTTGGTCTTGCAAGAGACCCAGTACTTC.

This clonotype was recorded at least ten times. The V gene is TRBV5-4, the J gene TRBJ2-2, with D perhaps matching TRBD2 (6 bases). Germline values: CDR1 SGHNT, CDR2 YYREEE (reference sequence). Trimming shortened V by 1 base and J by 10 bases, and 8 bases separated the two germline ends. The CDR3 covers 12 residues. The CDR3 DNA reads TGTGCCAGCAGCTTGCCTAGCGCGGAGCTGTTTTTT. Protein sequence: CASSLPSAELFF.